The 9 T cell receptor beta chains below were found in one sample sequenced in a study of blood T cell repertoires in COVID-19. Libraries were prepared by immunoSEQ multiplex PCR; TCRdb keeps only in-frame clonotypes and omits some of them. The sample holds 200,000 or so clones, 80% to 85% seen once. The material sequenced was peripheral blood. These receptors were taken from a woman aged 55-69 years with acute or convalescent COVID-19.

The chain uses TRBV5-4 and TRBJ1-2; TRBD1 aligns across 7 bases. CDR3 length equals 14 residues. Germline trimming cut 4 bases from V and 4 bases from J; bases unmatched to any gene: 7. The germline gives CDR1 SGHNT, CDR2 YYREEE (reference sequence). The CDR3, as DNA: TGTGCCAGCAGCATGGCAGGGGGTATCTATGGCTACACCTTC. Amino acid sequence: CASSMAGGIYGYTF.

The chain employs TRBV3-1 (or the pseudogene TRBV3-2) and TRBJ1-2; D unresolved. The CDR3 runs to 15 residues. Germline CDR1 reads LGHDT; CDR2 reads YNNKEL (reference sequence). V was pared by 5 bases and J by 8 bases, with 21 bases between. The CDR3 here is CASSNQALNRGGYTF. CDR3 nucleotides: TGTGCCAGCAGCAACCAAGCACTTAACAGAGGGGGCTACACCTTC.

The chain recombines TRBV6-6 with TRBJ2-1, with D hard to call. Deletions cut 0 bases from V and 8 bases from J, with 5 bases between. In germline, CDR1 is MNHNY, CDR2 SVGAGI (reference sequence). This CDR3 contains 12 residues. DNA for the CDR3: TGTGCCAGCAGTTACTCCCCCGATGAGCAGTTCTTC. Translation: CASSYSPDEQFF.

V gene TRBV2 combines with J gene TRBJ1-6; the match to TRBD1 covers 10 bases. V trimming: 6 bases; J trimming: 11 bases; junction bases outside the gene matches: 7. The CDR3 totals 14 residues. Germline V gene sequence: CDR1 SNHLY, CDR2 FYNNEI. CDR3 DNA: TGTGCCAGCAGGTTCCGGGACAGGGGTACACCCCTCCACTTT. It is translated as CASRFRDRGTPLHF.

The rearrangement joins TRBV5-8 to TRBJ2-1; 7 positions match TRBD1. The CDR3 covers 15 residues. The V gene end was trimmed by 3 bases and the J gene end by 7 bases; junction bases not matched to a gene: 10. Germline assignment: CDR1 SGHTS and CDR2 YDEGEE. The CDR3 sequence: CASSSGQVPLNEQFF. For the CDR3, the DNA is TGTGCCAGCAGCTCCGGACAGGTCCCGCTGAATGAGCAGTTCTTC.

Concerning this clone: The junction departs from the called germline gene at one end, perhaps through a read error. The CDR3 loop reads CASSLEWSLGF. For the CDR3, the DNA is TGTGCCAGCAGCTTAGAGTGGTCTCTCGGTTTT. The chain carries TRBV7-9 and TRBJ1-3; D is uncertain. Germline V lookup: CDR1 SEHNR, CDR2 FQNEAQ (reference sequence). The CDR3 has 11 amino acids.

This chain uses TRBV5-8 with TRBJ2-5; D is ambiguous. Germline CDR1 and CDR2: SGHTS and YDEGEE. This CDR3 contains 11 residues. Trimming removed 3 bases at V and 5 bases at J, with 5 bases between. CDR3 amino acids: CASSSVETQYF. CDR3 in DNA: TGTGCCAGCAGCTCTGTGGAGACCCAGTACTTC.

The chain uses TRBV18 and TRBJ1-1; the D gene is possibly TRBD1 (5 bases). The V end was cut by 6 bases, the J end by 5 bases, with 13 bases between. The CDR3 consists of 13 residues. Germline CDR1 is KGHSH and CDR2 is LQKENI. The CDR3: CASSPVKGTEAFF. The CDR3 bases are TGTGCCAGCTCCCCAGTGAAGGGGACTGAAGCTTTCTTT. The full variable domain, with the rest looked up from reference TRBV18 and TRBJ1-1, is NAGVMQNPRHLVRRRGQEARLRCSPMKGHSHVYWYRQLPEEGLKFMVYLQKENIIDESGMPKERFSAEFPKEGPSILRIQQVVRGDSAAYFCASSPVKGTEAFFGQGTRLTVV.

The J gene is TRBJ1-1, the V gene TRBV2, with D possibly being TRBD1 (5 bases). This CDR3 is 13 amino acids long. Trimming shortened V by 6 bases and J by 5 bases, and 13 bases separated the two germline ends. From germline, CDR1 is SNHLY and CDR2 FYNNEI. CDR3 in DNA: TGTGCCAGCAGCGGACCGGGGGGGACTGAAGCTTTCTTT. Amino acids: CASSGPGGTEAFF.